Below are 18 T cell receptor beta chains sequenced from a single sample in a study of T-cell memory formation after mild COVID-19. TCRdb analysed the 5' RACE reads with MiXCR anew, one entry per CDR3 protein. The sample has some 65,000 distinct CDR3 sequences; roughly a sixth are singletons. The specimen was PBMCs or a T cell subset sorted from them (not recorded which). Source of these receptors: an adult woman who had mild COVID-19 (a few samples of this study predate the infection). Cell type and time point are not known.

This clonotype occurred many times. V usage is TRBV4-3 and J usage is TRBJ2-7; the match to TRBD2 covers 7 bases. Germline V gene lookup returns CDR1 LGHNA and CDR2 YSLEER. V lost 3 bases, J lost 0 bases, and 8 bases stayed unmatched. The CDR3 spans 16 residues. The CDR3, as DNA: TGCGCCAGCAGCCACGAAGATAGCGGGCTCTCCTACGAGCAGTACTTC. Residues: CASSHEDSGLSYEQYF.

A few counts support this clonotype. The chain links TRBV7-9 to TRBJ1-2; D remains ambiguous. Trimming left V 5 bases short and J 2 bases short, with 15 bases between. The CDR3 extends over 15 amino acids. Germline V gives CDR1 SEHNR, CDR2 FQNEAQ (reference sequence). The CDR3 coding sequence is TGTGCCAGCAGCCTAACGGACTGGAGAAACTATGGCTACACCTTC. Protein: CASSLTDWRNYGYTF.

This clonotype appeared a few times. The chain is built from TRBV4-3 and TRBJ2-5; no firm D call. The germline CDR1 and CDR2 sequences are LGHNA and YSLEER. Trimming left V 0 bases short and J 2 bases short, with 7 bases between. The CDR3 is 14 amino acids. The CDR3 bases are TGCGCCAGCAGCCAAGATCTGGGGCAAGAGACCCAGTACTTC. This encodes CASSQDLGQETQYF.

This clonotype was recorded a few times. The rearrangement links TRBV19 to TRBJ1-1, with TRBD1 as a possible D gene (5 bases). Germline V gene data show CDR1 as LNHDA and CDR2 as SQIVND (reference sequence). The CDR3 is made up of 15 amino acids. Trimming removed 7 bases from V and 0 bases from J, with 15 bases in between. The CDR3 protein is CASKEGRVLNTEAFF. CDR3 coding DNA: TGTGCCAGTAAAGAAGGCAGGGTCCTGAACACTGAAGCTTTCTTT.

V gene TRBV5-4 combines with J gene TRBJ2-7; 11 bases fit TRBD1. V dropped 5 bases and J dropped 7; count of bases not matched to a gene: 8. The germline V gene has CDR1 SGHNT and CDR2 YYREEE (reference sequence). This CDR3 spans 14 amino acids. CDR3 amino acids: CASSPGTGGEEQYF. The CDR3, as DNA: TGTGCCAGCAGTCCCGGGACAGGGGGGGAGGAGCAGTACTTC.

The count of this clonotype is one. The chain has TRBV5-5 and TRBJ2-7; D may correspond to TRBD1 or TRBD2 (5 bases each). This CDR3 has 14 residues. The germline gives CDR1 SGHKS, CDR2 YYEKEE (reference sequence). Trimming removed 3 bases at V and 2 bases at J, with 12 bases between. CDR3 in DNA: TGTGCCAGCAGCTCTTACGGGACCACCTACGAGCAGTACTTC. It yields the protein CASSSYGTTYEQYF. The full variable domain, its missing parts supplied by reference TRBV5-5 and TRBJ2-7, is DAGVTQSPTHLIKTRGQQVTLRCSPISGHKSVSWYQQVLGQGPQFIFQYYEKEERGRGNFPDRFSARQFPNYSSELNVNALLLGDSALYLCASSSYGTTYEQYFGPGTRLTVT.

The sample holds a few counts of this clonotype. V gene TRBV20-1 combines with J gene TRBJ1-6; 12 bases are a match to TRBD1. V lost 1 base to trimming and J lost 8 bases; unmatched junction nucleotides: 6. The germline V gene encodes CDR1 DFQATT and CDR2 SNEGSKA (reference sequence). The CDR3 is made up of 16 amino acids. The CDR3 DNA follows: TGCAGTGCTAGAGCCCGGGACAGGGGGCCGGATTCACCCCTCCACTTT. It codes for CSARARDRGPDSPLHF.

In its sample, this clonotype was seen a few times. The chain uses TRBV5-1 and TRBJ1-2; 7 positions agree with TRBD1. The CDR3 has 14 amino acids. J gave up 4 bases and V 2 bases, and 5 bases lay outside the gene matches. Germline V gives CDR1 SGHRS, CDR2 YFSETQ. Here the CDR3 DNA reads TGCGCCAGCAGCTTTGGGACAGAATTCTATGGCTACACCTTC. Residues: CASSFGTEFYGYTF.

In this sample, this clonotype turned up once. The CDR3 nucleotides are TGTGCCAGCAGCTTGACAGAGAGTTTCTCCTATAATTCACCCCTCCACTTT. Translating gives CASSLTESFSYNSPLHF. The chain uses TRBV7-8 and TRBJ1-6; the D gene is possibly TRBD1 (5 bases). Deletions cut 3 bases from V and 0 bases from J, with 12 bases between. This CDR3 is built from 17 residues. Germline V gene data show CDR1 as SGHVS and CDR2 as FQNEAQ.

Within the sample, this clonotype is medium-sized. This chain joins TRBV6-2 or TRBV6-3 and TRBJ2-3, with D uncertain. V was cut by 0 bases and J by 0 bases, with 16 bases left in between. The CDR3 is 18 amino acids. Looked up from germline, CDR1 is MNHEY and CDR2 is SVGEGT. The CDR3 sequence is CASSYSPSDISSTDTQYF. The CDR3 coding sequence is TGTGCCAGCAGTTACTCGCCCTCCGATATATCTAGCACAGATACGCAGTATTTT.

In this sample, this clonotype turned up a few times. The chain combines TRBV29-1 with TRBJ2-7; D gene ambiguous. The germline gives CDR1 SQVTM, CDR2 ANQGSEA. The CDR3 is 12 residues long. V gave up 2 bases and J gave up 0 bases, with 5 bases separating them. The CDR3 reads CSVELDSYEQYF. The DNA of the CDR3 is TGCAGCGTTGAATTGGACTCCTACGAGCAGTACTTC.

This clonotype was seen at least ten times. The CDR3 sequence is CATSQGALEQYF. CDR3 bases: TGTGCCACCAGTCAGGGGGCACTCGAGCAGTACTTC. The V call is TRBV24-1, the J call TRBJ2-7; 8 bases line up with TRBD1. This CDR3 comprises 12 residues. V lost 6 bases, J lost 6 bases, and 3 bases stayed unmatched. Germline V gene sequence: CDR1 KGHDR, CDR2 SFDVKD.

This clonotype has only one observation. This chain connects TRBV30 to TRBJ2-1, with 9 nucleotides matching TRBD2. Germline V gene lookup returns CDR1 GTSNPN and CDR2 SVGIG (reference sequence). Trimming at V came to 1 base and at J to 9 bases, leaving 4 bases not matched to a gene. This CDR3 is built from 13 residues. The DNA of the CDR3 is TGTGCCTGGAGTGCCGGGACTAGCAGTGAGCAGTTCTTC. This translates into CAWSAGTSSEQFF.

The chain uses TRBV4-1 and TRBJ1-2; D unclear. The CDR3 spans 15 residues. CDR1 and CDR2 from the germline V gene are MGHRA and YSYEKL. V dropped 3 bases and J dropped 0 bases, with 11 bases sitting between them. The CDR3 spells CASSQITDSNYGYTF. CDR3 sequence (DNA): TGCGCCAGCAGCCAGATCACAGATTCTAACTATGGCTACACCTTC.

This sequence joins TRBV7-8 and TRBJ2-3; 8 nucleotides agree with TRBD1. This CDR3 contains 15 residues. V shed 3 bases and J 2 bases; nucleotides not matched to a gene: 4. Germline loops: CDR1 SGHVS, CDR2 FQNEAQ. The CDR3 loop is CASSFRTGYTDTQYF. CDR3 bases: TGTGCCAGCAGCTTTAGGACAGGGTACACAGATACGCAGTATTTT.

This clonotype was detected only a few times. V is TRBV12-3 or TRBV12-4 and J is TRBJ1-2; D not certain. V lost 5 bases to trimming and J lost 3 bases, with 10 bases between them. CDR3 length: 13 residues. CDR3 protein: CASSPLRDYGYTF. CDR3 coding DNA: TGTGCCAGCAGTCCGTTACGGGACTATGGCTACACCTTC.

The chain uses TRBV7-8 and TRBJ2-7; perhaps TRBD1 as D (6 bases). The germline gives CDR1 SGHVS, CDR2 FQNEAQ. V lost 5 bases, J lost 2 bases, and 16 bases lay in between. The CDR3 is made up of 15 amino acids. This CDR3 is CASSPPGDWTYEQYF. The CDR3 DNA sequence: TGTGCCAGCAGCCCGCCAGGGGATTGGACCTACGAGCAGTACTTC.

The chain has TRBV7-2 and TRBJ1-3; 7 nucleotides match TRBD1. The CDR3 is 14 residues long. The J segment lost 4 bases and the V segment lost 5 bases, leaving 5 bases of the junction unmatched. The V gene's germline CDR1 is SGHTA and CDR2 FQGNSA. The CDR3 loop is CASSETGSGNTIYF. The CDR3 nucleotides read TGTGCCAGCAGCGAGACAGGGTCCGGAAACACCATATATTTT.